This is a list of T cell receptor beta chains from one sample in a study of blood T cells in healthy people across ages. Via MiXCR, TCRdb re-called the 5' RACE reads, giving one row per CDR3 protein. The table records roughly 1.5 million distinct CDR3 sequences, under 55% of them present only once. Sequenced: blood. These receptors all come from a woman aged 18 to 35 in good health. The CDR3 runs from the conserved cysteine through the conserved F or W. The listing skips clone size in some rows; elsewhere it reads once, few, many or a size class.

j_call	v_call	clone_size	cdr3_aa
TRBJ2-6	TRBV28	.	CASSLSRGAGANVLTF
TRBJ2-1	TRBV5-1	few	CASSLAAPAYNEQFF
TRBJ2-7	TRBV7-6	.	CASSTPLGQGSYEQYF
TRBJ1-1	TRBV29-1	.	CSVRAGATEAFF
TRBJ2-1	TRBV29-1	many	CSVSPRSSYNEQFF
TRBJ1-2	TRBV20-1	.	CSARGAAGYTF
TRBJ2-2	TRBV4-1	.	CASSPAGHLNTGELFF
TRBJ2-5	TRBV3-1	few	CASSQHGETQYF
TRBJ2-1	TRBV3-1	.	CASSQLAGWNEQFF
TRBJ2-5	TRBV2	.	CASSDGQVQETQYF
TRBJ2-7	TRBV10-3	.	CAISAVQTLYEQYF
TRBJ1-5	TRBV9	few	CASSVDRQPQHF
TRBJ2-5	TRBV7-3	.	CASSPQAGIQETQYF
TRBJ2-3	TRBV20-1	.	CSASWTGHTDTQYF
TRBJ2-5	TRBV3-1	.	CASADTGGQETQYF
.	TRBV29-1	.	CSVEGTRGTQYF
TRBJ2-7	TRBV2	.	CASREVQISYEQYF
TRBJ2-2	TRBV10-2	few	CAGAGDTGELFF